This paragraph covers one TCR beta chain sequence. Its antigen is unknown. This entry is derived from a study of T cell responses to AZD1222 COVID-19 vaccine. Study-level findings and limits: Nearly half of unique spike-specific TCRs reportedly avoided B.1.351 and B.1.1.7 mutated regions. Spike-specific TCR repertoires showed rising breadth and depth after two AZD1222 doses. Scientists sampled the repertoires only once the peak T cell response had passed. Clonal diversity was possibly underestimated, and white British individuals and females predominated among donors.

V dropped 7 bases and J dropped 10 bases, with 19 bases sitting between them. CDR3 length: 13 amino acids. Germline loops: CDR1 SNHLY, CDR2 FYNNEI. TCRdb's copy holds only in-frame clones and misses some; the assay was immunoSEQ multiplex PCR. The data hold about 99,000 clones, with 89% observed a single time. The source was peripheral blood, collected on day 0 of AZD1222 vaccination. The origin of this receptor is an adult in good health. The chain carries TRBV2 and TRBJ1-2; maybe TRBD1 (6 bases). The CDR3 DNA is TGTGCCAGCACCCCCCTGGGGGCCGTTATCTACACCTTC. The encoded protein is CASTPLGAVIYTF. Complete variable domain (other parts from reference TRBV2 and TRBJ1-2): EPEVTQTPSHQVTQMGQEVILRCVPISNHLYFYWYRQILGQKVEFLVSFYNNEISEKSEIFDDQFSVERPDGSNFTLKIRSTKLEDSAMYFCASTPLGAVIYTFGSGTRLTVV.